Each of the 26 T cell receptor beta chains below was sequenced from the same sample in a study of CXCR3 chemokines and chemotherapy response in bladder cancer. One entry per CDR3 protein, called by TCRdb with MiXCR from the PCR reads. The sample lists around 8,800 distinct CDR3 sequences; 20% to 25% were seen once. This sample was taken from a patient whose treatment included neoadjuvant chemotherapy. Receptor source: a human donor with bladder cancer that did not respond to neoadjuvant chemotherapy.

This clonotype showed up many times. This chain connects TRBV7-2 to TRBJ2-5; no firm D call. Germline-derived CDR1 and CDR2 are SGHTA and FQGNSA. The CDR3 is made up of 15 amino acids. Trimming pared 2 bases from V and 1 base from J, leaving 11 bases between. CDR3 residues: CASSLPPILQETQYF. CDR3 nucleotides: TGTGCCAGCAGCTTACCTCCGATACTCCAAGAGACCCAGTACTTC.

This clonotype was found many times. The gene calls are TRBV7-9 and TRBJ2-7; weak D call: TRBD1 (6 bases). V was trimmed by 5 bases and J by 0 bases, leaving 17 bases between them. Germline V gene data show CDR1 as SEHNR and CDR2 as FQNEAQ (reference sequence). The CDR3 extends over 16 amino acids. In DNA form, the CDR3 reads TGTGCCAGCAGCGGGTGGACAGAGGAACTCTCCTACGAGCAGTACTTC. Residues: CASSGWTEELSYEQYF. The full variable domain, completed using reference TRBV7-9 and TRBJ2-7, is DTGVSQNPRHKITKRGQNVTFRCDPISEHNRLYWYRQTLGQGPEFLTYFQNEAQLEKSRLLSDRFSAERPKGSFSTLEIQRTEQGDSAMYLCASSGWTEELSYEQYFGPGTRLTVT.

The genes are TRBV7-2 and TRBJ2-5, with 10 positions matching TRBD2. V gave up 1 base and J gave up 0 bases; unmatched junction bases: 14. This CDR3 is 20 amino acids long. Per germline, CDR1 SGHTA and CDR2 FQGNSA. In DNA form, the CDR3 reads TGTGCCAGCAGCTTAGTCTACGTCGCTAGCGGGGGACACAACCAAGAGACCCAGTACTTC. Translating it yields CASSLVYVASGGHNQETQYF.

This clonotype was observed many times. This sequence joins TRBV7-2 and TRBJ2-7; a possible D gene is TRBD1 (7 bases). The CDR3 runs to 14 residues. Trimming took 8 bases from V and 3 from J, leaving 17 bases between them. Germline CDR1 reads SGHTA; CDR2 reads FQGNSA. The CDR3 nucleotides read TGTGCCAGCGGCGCAGGGGGGCCCATCTACGAGCAGTACTTC. Translating gives CASGAGGPIYEQYF.

By frequency in the sample, this clonotype is medium-sized. The J gene is TRBJ1-4, the V gene TRBV6-2 or TRBV6-3, with unresolved D. The CDR3 runs 11 residues. CDR1 is MNHEY, CDR2 SVGEGT, per germline. V gave up 6 bases and J gave up 7 bases, with 6 bases separating them. The CDR3: CASSVGEKLFF. As DNA, the CDR3 is TGTGCCAGCAGCGTGGGTGAAAAACTGTTTTTT.

This clonotype was counted ten times or more. The chain joins TRBV20-1 to TRBJ2-5; D unclear. This CDR3 region has 15 residues. The V end was cut by 0 bases, the J end by 6 bases, with 17 bases between. The germline V gene encodes CDR1 DFQATT and CDR2 SNEGSKA (reference sequence). The CDR3 is CSARDVLGSVKTQYF. The CDR3 DNA sequence: TGCAGTGCTAGAGATGTGCTAGGAAGTGTAAAGACCCAGTACTTC.

This clonotype rates as medium-sized (0.01 to 0.1%). The chain combines TRBV6-1 with TRBJ2-1; 8 positions agree with TRBD2. The length of the CDR3 is 15 residues. Trimming removed 4 bases from V and 12 bases from J; junction bases left unmatched: 14. Germline loops: CDR1 MNHNS, CDR2 SASEGT. The CDR3 loop is CASSGGSSGLIGQFF. CDR3 coding DNA: TGTGCCAGCAGTGGAGGGTCTAGCGGGTTAATCGGGCAGTTCTTC.

The chain carries TRBV6-6 and TRBJ1-2; D gene uncertain. This CDR3 contains 15 residues. Deletions cut 7 bases from V and 1 base from J, with 16 bases between. Germline V lookup: CDR1 MNHNY, CDR2 SVGAGI (reference sequence). The CDR3: CASTILDGNNYGYTF. The DNA for the CDR3 is TGTGCCAGCACTATACTAGACGGGAATAACTATGGCTACACCTTC.

This rearrangement joins TRBV5-6 to TRBJ2-1; TRBD2 is a possible D gene (6 bases). V dropped 4 bases and J dropped 8 bases, with 10 bases sitting between them. CDR3 length: 12 residues. Germline V CDR1 and CDR2: SGHDT, YYEEEE. CDR3 sequence reads: CASSLPGDEQFF. The CDR3 DNA sequence: TGTGCCAGCAGCCTACCGGGGGATGAGCAGTTCTTC.

By share of the sample, this clonotype is medium-sized. The chain couples TRBV7-2 to TRBJ1-4; 7 bases map to TRBD1. CDR3 length equals 14 residues. The V segment lost 6 bases and the J segment 4 bases; nucleotides outside the gene matches: 5. Germline V lookup: CDR1 SGHTA, CDR2 FQGNSA. The CDR3 spells CASSSQGDNEKLFF. The CDR3 nucleotides are TGTGCCAGCAGTAGTCAGGGGGATAATGAAAAACTGTTTTTT.

This clonotype is judged medium-sized (0.01 to 0.1%). J is TRBJ1-1 and V is TRBV6-2 or TRBV6-3, with a possible D match to TRBD1 (6 bases). This CDR3 spans 15 amino acids. V dropped 2 bases and J dropped 7 bases, with 17 bases sitting between them. Germline V CDR1 and CDR2: MNHEY, SVGEGT. DNA of the CDR3: TGTGCCAGCAGTTACAAAAGGGGGGCTTCGGTTGAAGCTTTCTTT. Its translation is CASSYKRGASVEAFF.

About this clonotype itself: A read error likely explains this, since a far larger clone differs by one base. The CDR3 region has the DNA TGTGCCAGCAGTTACGTGGGGACGTCCTACAGAAAACTGTTTTTT. This encodes CASSYVGTSYRKLFF. The J gene is TRBJ1-4, the V gene TRBV10-3; TRBD1 might be the D (5 bases). CDR1 is ENHRY and CDR2 is SYGVKD in the germline V gene. The CDR3 extends over 15 amino acids.

By share, this clonotype ranks as medium-sized. V gene TRBV7-2 combines with J gene TRBJ2-1; 7 bases line up with TRBD2. The V segment lost 6 bases and the J segment 0 bases; nucleotides outside the gene matches: 2. The germline V gene has CDR1 SGHTA and CDR2 FQGNSA. The CDR3 is made up of 14 amino acids. CDR3 in amino acids: CASRPGGSYNEQFF. CDR3 coding DNA: TGTGCCAGCAGACCGGGGGGCTCCTACAATGAGCAGTTCTTC.

This clonotype was seen repeatedly, ten times or more. The genes are TRBV20-1 and TRBJ2-1, with 7 bases matching TRBD2. V was pared by 2 bases and J by 8 bases, with 15 bases of the junction left unmatched. The CDR3 totals 16 residues. CDR1 and CDR2 (germline): DFQATT, SNEGSKA (reference sequence). The CDR3 DNA reads TGCAGTGCTAGAAAGGGCGGGGGATTACAGTCGGATGAGCAGTTCTTC. Translation: CSARKGGGLQSDEQFF.

In regard to this clonotype: A far more abundant clone sits one base away, making this likely a read error. The chain uses TRBV6-9 and TRBJ2-1; D call uncertain. The J call could be wrong; TRBJ2-7 is a better fit for the DNA end. This CDR3 comprises 16 residues. Looked up from germline, CDR1 is MNHGY and CDR2 is SVAAGI. The CDR3 here is CASSYPPRSNPYEQYF. The CDR3 bases are TGTGCCAGCAGTTATCCCCCCAGGAGCAACCCCTACGAGCAGTACTTC.

Sample share makes this clonotype medium-sized. The chain employs TRBV6-2 or TRBV6-3 and TRBJ1-2; D gene unclear. The CDR3 runs to 16 residues. The V gene lost 2 bases and the J gene lost 6 bases, with 19 bases spanning the gap. CDR1 MNHEY and CDR2 SVGEGT come from the germline V gene. The CDR3, as DNA: TGTGCCAGCAGTTACAAATTCGGGCGAGAAGATGATGGCTACACCTTC. It specifies CASSYKFGREDDGYTF.

In this sample, this clonotype is medium-sized. V gene TRBV19 combines with J gene TRBJ1-5, with 8 bases fitting TRBD1. The CDR3 is 14 residues long. Trimming took 5 bases from V and 7 from J; bases not matched to a gene: 7. The germline V gene encodes CDR1 LNHDA and CDR2 SQIVND (reference sequence). The CDR3 region is CASSPDRDRQPQHF. The CDR3 coding sequence is TGTGCCAGTAGTCCGGACAGGGATCGCCAGCCCCAGCATTTT.

The chain joins TRBV13 to TRBJ2-5; a weak D match, TRBD1 (5 bases). The germline CDR1 and CDR2 sequences are PRHDT and FYEKMQ (reference sequence). Trimming left V 8 bases short and J 4 bases short, with 14 bases between. This CDR3 region has 13 residues. Here the CDR3 reads CASLKGSGETQYF. CDR3 coding DNA: TGTGCCAGCTTAAAGGGGTCGGGAGAGACCCAGTACTTC.

The chain combines TRBV4-2 with TRBJ1-4; a possible D gene is TRBD1 (5 bases). The CDR3 has 15 amino acids. The V end was cut by 6 bases, the J end by 4 bases, with 15 bases between. Per germline, CDR1 LGHNA and CDR2 YNFKEQ. This CDR3 is CASSASGAHNEKLFF. CDR3 sequence (DNA): TGTGCCAGCAGTGCCAGTGGGGCCCATAATGAAAAACTGTTTTTT.

Judged by abundance, this clonotype is medium-sized. The chain combines TRBV19 with TRBJ2-2; TRBD2 is a possible D gene (6 bases). V lost 2 bases, J lost 6 bases, and 10 bases lay in between. This CDR3 region has 14 residues. Germline assignment: CDR1 LNHDA and CDR2 SQIVND (reference sequence). The CDR3 DNA is TGTGCCAGTAGTATATTTTGGGGGGCCGGGGAGCTGTTTTTT. Protein product: CASSIFWGAGELFF.

Many counts were recorded for this clonotype. The chain carries TRBV19 and TRBJ1-5, with D possibly matching TRBD1 (5 bases). CDR1 and CDR2 from the germline V gene are LNHDA and SQIVND (reference sequence). The CDR3 extends over 14 amino acids. V lost 4 bases and J lost 0, with 7 bases in between. The CDR3 DNA follows: TGTGCCAGTAGTAGCGACAGTAGCAATCAGCCCCAGCATTTT. It translates to CASSSDSSNQPQHF.

This chain uses TRBV10-3 with TRBJ2-2, with 13 bases matching TRBD2. This CDR3 has 17 amino acids. V trimming: 2 bases; J trimming: 4 bases; junction bases outside the gene matches: 4. Germline CDR1 ENHRY, CDR2 SYGVKD. The CDR3 DNA sequence: TGTGCCATCAGTGAGCGGGGACTAGCGGGGCTCACCGGGGAGCTGTTTTTT. Translating it yields CAISERGLAGLTGELFF.

This clonotype was counted ten times or more. The chain carries TRBV11-2 and TRBJ1-1; the D is unclear. The CDR3 is 16 residues long. Trimming left V 1 base short and J 1 base short, with 13 bases between. Germline CDR1 SGHAT, CDR2 FQNNGV. In nucleotides, the CDR3 is TGTGCCAGCAGCTTAGGGGCCCGCATTGGGAACACTGAAGCTTTCTTT. This sequence encodes CASSLGARIGNTEAFF.

This clonotype was detected many times. This chain uses TRBV12-5 with TRBJ2-7; D remains ambiguous. In germline, CDR1 is LGHNT, CDR2 FRNRAP. The CDR3 totals 13 residues. V lost 1 base and J lost 2, with 6 bases in between. CDR3 loop: CASGLGDTYEQYF. The DNA for the CDR3 is TGTGCTAGTGGTTTGGGAGATACCTACGAGCAGTACTTC. The complete variable domain, with remaining parts taken from reference TRBV12-5 and TRBJ2-7, reads DARVTQTPRHKVTEMGQEVTMRCQPILGHNTVFWYRQTMMQGLELLAYFRNRAPLDDSGMPKDRFSAEMPDATLATLKIQPSEPRDSAVYFCASGLGDTYEQYFGPGTRLTVT.

Points on this clonotype: A far larger clone is off by one base, so a read error is likely. The chain links TRBV7-3 to TRBJ2-3; either TRBD1 or TRBD2 may fit D (5 bases each). The length of the CDR3 is 13 residues. Germline V gives CDR1 SGHTA, CDR2 FQGTGA. The CDR3 DNA reads TGTTCCAGCAGCTCGCAGGGAGCAGATACGCAGTATTTT. It yields the protein CSSSSQGADTQYF.

This clonotype is labeled medium-sized (0.01 to 0.1%). The rearrangement uses TRBV19 and TRBJ1-2, with 8 bases lining up with TRBD1. CDR1 is LNHDA and CDR2 is SQIVND in the germline V gene (reference sequence). J was trimmed by 5 bases and V by 10 bases; bases with no gene match: 12. This CDR3 is 14 amino acids long. CDR3: CATTSGQGFYGYTF. The CDR3 coding sequence is TGTGCCACCACGTCCGGACAGGGCTTTTATGGCTACACCTTC.